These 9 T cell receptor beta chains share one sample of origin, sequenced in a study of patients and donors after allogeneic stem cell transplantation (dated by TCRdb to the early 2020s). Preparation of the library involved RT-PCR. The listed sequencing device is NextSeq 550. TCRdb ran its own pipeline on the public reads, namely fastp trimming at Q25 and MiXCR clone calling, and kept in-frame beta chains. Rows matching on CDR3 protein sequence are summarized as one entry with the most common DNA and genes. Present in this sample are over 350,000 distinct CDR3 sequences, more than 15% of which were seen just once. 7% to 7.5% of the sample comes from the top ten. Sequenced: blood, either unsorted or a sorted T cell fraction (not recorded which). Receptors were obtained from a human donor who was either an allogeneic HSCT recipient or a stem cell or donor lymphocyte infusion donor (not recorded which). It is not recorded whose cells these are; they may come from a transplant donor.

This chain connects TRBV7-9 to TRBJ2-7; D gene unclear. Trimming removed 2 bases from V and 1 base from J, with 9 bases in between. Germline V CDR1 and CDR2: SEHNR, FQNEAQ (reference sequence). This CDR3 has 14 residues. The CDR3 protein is CASSLLEGSYEQYF. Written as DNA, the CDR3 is TGTGCCAGCAGCTTATTGGAAGGGTCCTACGAGCAGTACTTC.

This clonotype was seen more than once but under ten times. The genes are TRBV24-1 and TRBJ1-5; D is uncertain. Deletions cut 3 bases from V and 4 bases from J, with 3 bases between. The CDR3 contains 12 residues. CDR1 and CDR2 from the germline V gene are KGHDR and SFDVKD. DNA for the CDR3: TGTGCCACCAGTGATGCTAATCAGCCCCAGCATTTT. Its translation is CATSDANQPQHF.

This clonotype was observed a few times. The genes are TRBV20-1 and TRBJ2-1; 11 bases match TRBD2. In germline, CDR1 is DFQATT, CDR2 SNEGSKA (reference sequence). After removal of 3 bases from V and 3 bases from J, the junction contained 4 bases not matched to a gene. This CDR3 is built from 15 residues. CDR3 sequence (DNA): TGCAGTGCTAGCCCTACTAGCGGGAGCTACAATGAGCAGTTCTTC. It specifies CSASPTSGSYNEQFF.

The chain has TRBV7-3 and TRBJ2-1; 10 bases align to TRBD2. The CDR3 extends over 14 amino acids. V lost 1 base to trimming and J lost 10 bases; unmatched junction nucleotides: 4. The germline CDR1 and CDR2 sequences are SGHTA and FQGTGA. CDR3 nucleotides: TGTGCCAGCAGCTTAATAGCGGGAGGAGGGGAGCAGTTCTTC. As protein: CASSLIAGGGEQFF.

The DNA of the CDR3 is TGCGCCAGCAGCTTGGGCATTAGCGGGGCCACAGATACGCAGTATTTT. It yields the protein CASSLGISGATDTQYF. V is TRBV5-1 and J is TRBJ2-3; the match to TRBD2 covers 8 bases. The germline CDR1 and CDR2 sequences are SGHRS and YFSETQ. V lost 0 bases to trimming and J lost 2 bases; unmatched junction nucleotides: 5. The CDR3 consists of 16 residues.

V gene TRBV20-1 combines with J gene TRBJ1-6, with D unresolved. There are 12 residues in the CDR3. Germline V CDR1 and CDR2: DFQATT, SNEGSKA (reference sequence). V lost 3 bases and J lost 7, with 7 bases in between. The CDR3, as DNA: TGCAGTGCTAGGAGCGGGAATTCACCCCTCCACTTT. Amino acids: CSARSGNSPLHF.

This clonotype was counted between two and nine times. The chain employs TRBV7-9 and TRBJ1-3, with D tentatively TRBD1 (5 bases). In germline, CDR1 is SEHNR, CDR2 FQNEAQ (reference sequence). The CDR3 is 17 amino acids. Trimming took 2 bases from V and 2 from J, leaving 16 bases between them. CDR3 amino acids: CASSLNTGSVPGNTIYF. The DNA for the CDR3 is TGTGCCAGCAGCTTAAATACAGGATCGGTTCCTGGAAACACCATATATTTT.

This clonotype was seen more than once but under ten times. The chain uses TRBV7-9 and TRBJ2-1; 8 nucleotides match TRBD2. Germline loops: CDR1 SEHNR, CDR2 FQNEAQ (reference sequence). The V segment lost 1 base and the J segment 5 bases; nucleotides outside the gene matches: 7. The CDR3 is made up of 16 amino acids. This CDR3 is CASSLERTSSNNEQFF. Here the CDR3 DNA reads TGTGCCAGCAGCTTAGAGAGGACTAGCAGTAACAATGAGCAGTTCTTC.

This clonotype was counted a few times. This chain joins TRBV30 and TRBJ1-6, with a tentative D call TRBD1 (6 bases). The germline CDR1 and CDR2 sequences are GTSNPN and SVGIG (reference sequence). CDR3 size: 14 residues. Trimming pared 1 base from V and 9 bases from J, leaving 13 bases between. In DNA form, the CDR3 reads TGTGCCTGGAGTGCAACGCCCAGGGGTTCACCCCTCCACTTT. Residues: CAWSATPRGSPLHF.